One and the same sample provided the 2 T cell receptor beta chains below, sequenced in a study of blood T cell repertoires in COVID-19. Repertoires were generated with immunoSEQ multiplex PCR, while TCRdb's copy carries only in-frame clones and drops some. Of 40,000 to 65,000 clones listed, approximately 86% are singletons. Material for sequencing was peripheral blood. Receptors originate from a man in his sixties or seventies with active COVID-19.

CDR3 protein: CASSPIDSNQPQHF. CDR3 coding DNA: TGTGCCAGCTCACCAATCGACAGTAATCAGCCCCAGCATTTT. The chain links TRBV18 to TRBJ1-5; a weak D match, TRBD1 (5 bases). The CDR3 loop spans 14 amino acids. The germline V gene encodes CDR1 KGHSH and CDR2 LQKENI. The V and J ends lost 2 bases and 4 bases respectively, with 9 bases between them. Full variable domain (rest looked up from reference TRBV18 and TRBJ1-5): NAGVMQNPRHLVRRRGQEARLRCSPMKGHSHVYWYRQLPEEGLKFMVYLQKENIIDESGMPKERFSAEFPKEGPSILRIQQVVRGDSAAYFCASSPIDSNQPQHFGDGTRLSIL.

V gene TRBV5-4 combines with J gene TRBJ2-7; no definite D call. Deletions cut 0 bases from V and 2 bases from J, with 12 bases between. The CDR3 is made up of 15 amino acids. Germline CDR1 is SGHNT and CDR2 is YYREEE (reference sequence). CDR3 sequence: CASSLGFGRTYEQYF. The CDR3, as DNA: TGTGCCAGCAGCTTGGGGTTTGGCAGGACCTACGAGCAGTACTTC.